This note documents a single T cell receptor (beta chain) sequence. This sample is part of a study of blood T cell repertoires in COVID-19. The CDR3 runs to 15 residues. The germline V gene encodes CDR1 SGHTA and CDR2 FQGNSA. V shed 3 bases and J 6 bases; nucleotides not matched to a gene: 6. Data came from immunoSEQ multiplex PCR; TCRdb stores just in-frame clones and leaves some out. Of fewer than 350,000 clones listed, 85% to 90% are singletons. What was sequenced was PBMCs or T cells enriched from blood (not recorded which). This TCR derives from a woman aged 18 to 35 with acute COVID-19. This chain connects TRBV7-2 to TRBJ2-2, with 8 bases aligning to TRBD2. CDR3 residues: CASSFLAGTAGELFF. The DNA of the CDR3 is TGTGCCAGCAGCTTCTTAGCGGGAACGGCCGGGGAGCTGTTTTTT.